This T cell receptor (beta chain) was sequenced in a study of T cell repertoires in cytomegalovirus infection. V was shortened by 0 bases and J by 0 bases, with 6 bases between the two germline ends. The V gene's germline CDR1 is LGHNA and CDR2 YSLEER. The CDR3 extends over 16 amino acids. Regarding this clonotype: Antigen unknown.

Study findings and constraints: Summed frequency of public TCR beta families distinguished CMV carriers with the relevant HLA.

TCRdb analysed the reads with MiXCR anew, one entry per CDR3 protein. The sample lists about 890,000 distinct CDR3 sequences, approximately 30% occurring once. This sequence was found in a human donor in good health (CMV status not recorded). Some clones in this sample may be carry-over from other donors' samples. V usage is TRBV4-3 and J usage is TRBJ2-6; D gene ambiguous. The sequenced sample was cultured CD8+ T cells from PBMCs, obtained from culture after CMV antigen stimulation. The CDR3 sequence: CASSQDRSSGANVLTF. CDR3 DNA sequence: TGCGCCAGCAGCCAAGACAGGAGCTCTGGGGCCAACGTCCTGACTTTC.